This TCR beta chain is from a study of T-cell reconstitution after alpha-beta-depleted transplantation in children. The germline gives CDR1 SEHNR, CDR2 FQNEAQ (reference sequence). Unmatched junction bases numbered 7, after V lost 5 bases and J lost 4 bases. The CDR3 has 16 residues. This sample's TCRbeta library carried unique molecular identifier barcodes. Via MiXCR, TCRdb re-called the PCR reads, giving one row per CDR3 protein. This sample has around 370,000 distinct CDR3 sequences, with 15% to 20% found just once. This clonotype was seen just once. The sequencing here drew on PBMCs, mostly from graft donor cells, taken 360 days after TCRalphabeta/CD19-depleted stem cell transplant. This clonotype originated in a male patient aged 2-10 years who had a stem cell transplant for acute lymphoblastic leukemia, so the T cells may come from the graft donor. The chain joins TRBV7-9 to TRBJ2-7, with 14 bases aligning to TRBD2. DNA for the CDR3: TGTGCCAGCAGCCGACTAGCGGGAGGGCCCCAGTACGAGCAGTACTTC. As protein: CASSRLAGGPQYEQYF.